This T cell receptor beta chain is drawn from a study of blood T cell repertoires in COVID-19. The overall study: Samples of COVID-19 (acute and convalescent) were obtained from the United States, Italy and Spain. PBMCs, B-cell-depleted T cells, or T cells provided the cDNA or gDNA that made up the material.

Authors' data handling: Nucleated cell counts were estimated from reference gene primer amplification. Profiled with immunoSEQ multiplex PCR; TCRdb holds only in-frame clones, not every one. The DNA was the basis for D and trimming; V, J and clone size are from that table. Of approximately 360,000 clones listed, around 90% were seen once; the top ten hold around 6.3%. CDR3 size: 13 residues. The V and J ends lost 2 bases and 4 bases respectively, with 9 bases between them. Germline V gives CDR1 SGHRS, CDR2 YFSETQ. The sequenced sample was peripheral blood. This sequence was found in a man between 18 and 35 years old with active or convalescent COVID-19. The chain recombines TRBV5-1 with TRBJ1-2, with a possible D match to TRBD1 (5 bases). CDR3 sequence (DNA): TGCGCCAGCAGCTTTTGGCAGGGCTATGGCTACACCTTC. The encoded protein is CASSFWQGYGYTF. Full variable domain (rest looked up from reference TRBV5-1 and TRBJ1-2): KAGVTQTPRYLIKTRGQQVTLSCSPISGHRSVSWYQQTPGQGLQFLFEYFSETQRNKGNFPGRFSGRQFSNSRSEMNVSTLELGDSALYLCASSFWQGYGYTFGSGTRLTVV.